The clone carrying this TCR beta chain was found many times. Its antigen is not identified. These data come from a study of CD8 T cells in ankylosing spondylitis. Study-level points and caveats: Some of the motif variants had earlier been found in reactive arthritis patients' fluid and blood. Those disease-linked clones were CD8+; they were also relatively rare in peripheral blood. Matched ankylosing spondylitis synovial fluid reportedly showed significant enrichment of disease-linked clones. Made up of eight highly homologous variants, a TCR beta motif appeared characteristic of ankylosing spondylitis blood.

Quantitative 5'-RACE with molecular barcodes was used to make the TCR beta libraries. TCRdb reanalysed the 5' RACE reads using MiXCR and keeps one entry per CDR3 protein. This table holds fewer than 550,000 distinct CDR3 sequences, less than 6% found once. This CDR3 region has 14 residues. The V gene lost 7 bases and the J gene lost 7 bases, with 16 bases spanning the gap. The germline V gene has CDR1 MNHEY and CDR2 SMNVEV (reference sequence). The clonotype originates from a male donor with ankylosing spondylitis. This sequence joins TRBV27 and TRBJ2-2; a possible D gene is TRBD2 (7 bases). Specimen: blood, either unsorted or a sorted T cell fraction (not recorded which). CDR3: CASKGGGAGGELFF. The CDR3, as DNA: TGTGCCAGCAAAGGGGGGGGGGCCGGCGGGGAGCTGTTTTTT.